This T cell receptor (beta chain) derives from a study of PD-1 blockade in classical Hodgkin lymphoma. Study overall: Patients were treated with nivolumab at 3 mg/kg, and this was given intravenously every 2 weeks.

CDR1 and CDR2 from the germline V gene are MNHNS and SASEGT. The CDR3 is made up of 17 amino acids. Germline trimming cut 0 bases from V and 4 bases from J; bases unmatched to any gene: 11. All patients relapsed after autologous stem cell transplantation, and brentuximab vedotin exposure varied. Profiling relied on immunoSEQ multiplex PCR, and the TCRdb table lists in-frame clones only, not all of them. Here the sample spans 95,000 to 120,000 clones, about nine tenths being singletons. The sample in question was peripheral blood mononuclear cells (PBMCs), obtained before the second cycle of nivolumab. V gene TRBV6-1 combines with J gene TRBJ1-2, with 7 bases matching TRBD1. The sequence came from a human donor with classical Hodgkin lymphoma. The CDR3 DNA reads as TGTGCCAGCAGTGAAGCCCCTCTGGACAGGACACGCTATGGCTACACCTTC. As protein: CASSEAPLDRTRYGYTF.